This T cell receptor (beta chain) was observed in a study of cytomegalovirus exposure and HLA in healthy donors. Study summary: The same platform as the roughly 670 first-cohort repertoires was used for the 90 to 150 validation repertoires, a later analysis reported.

General observations from the study: First-cohort TCR clusters were later found to tend to co-occur in the roughly 130 validation repertoires. A few CMV-associated chains were confirmed in vitro to be specific for CMV antigens.

CDR3 size: 15 residues. The ends were cut back, 5 bases at V and 8 bases at J, with 17 bases in the middle. Germline assignment: CDR1 SGHRS and CDR2 YFSETQ. Repertoires were generated with immunoSEQ multiplex PCR, while TCRdb's copy carries only in-frame clones and drops some. The sample holds under 85,000 clones, approximately 94% seen once. Points on this clone: Its target is not known.

The origin of this receptor is a woman aged 18-29 years in good health and CMV-seropositive. The chain joins TRBV5-1 to TRBJ1-6; D is possibly TRBD1 (5 bases). Sequenced input: PBMCs. DNA for the CDR3: TGCGCCAGCAGATATGACAGTACTGGTTATTCACCCCTCCACTTT. As protein: CASRYDSTGYSPLHF.